Below, 26 T cell receptor beta chains from the same sample are listed, as sequenced in a study of blood T cells in healthy people across ages. Primed by a sample-barcoded 5' primer and a J-beta primer mix, a second PCR proceeded for about 7 to 11 cycles. TCRdb redid the calling of the 5' RACE reads with MiXCR, one entry per CDR3 protein. The sample holds hundreds of thousands of distinct CDR3 sequences, 20% to 30% seen once. This sample was also put to use in a study of T cells of mothers and their children.

The sequenced sample was blood. Source of these receptors: a boy aged 5-17 years in good health.

Concerning this clonotype itself: This is likely a read error, given that the CDR3 carries no conserved phenylalanine or tryptophan at its end. The chain joins TRBV12-3 or TRBV12-4 to TRBJ1-2, with 7 bases lining up with TRBD1. The CDR3 runs 13 residues. Unmatched junction bases numbered 3, after V lost 3 bases and J lost 5 bases. The CDR3 sequence: CASSFSTGYGYTV. CDR3 DNA sequence: TGTGCCAGCAGTTTCTCGACAGGGTATGGCTACACCGTC.

This rearrangement joins TRBV6-5 to TRBJ2-3; 11 bases are shared with TRBD2. V lost 5 bases and J lost 0; bases outside the gene matches: 7. The CDR3 runs to 17 residues. The V gene's germline CDR1 is MNHEY and CDR2 SVGAGI. This chain's CDR3 is CASSTSGGFHSTDTQYF. DNA for the CDR3: TGTGCCAGCAGTACTAGCGGGGGCTTTCATAGCACAGATACGCAGTATTTT.

This clonotype was observed a handful of times. The CDR3 DNA is TGTGCCAGCAGCCCCAGGACACCGGAGGTCCTTGGCTACACCTTC. It yields the protein CASSPRTPEVLGYTF. The gene calls are TRBV7-9 and TRBJ1-2; D is perhaps TRBD1 (5 bases). Germline CDR1 reads SEHNR; CDR2 reads FQNEAQ (reference sequence). This CDR3 comprises 15 residues. Trimming took 5 bases from V and 7 from J, leaving 20 bases between them.

The V gene is TRBV5-1, the J gene TRBJ1-2; 7 nucleotides line up with TRBD1. Germline V CDR1 and CDR2: SGHRS, YFSETQ. V was clipped by 2 bases and J by 2 bases; unmatched bases: 6. The CDR3 is made up of 15 amino acids. CDR3 sequence (DNA): TGCGCCAGCAGCTTCGGAGACAGGGTCAACTATGGCTACACCTTC. Protein sequence: CASSFGDRVNYGYTF.

The chain recombines TRBV27 with TRBJ1-6, with D maybe TRBD1 (6 bases). The CDR3 has 14 amino acids. CDR1 is MNHEY, CDR2 SMNVEV, per germline (reference sequence). Trimming pared 4 bases from V and 9 bases from J, leaving 13 bases between. CDR3 DNA sequence: TGTGCCAGCAGTTGGGAGATCAGGGGTTCACCCCTCCACTTT. Translating gives CASSWEIRGSPLHF.

This clonotype has only a few counts. The V call is TRBV12-3 or TRBV12-4, the J call TRBJ1-4, with D unresolved. This CDR3 has 14 residues. V was pared by 4 bases and J by 8 bases, with 14 bases between. The CDR3 DNA reads as TGTGCCAGCAGTTCCTTAGGGATGCGGGAAAAACTGTTTTTT. It encodes CASSSLGMREKLFF.

This clonotype was counted between two and nine times. CDR3 in DNA: TGCGCCAGCAGCCAAGAACCTCTAGCAGACCTTTACAATGAGCAGTTCTTC. It is translated as CASSQEPLADLYNEQFF. This chain uses TRBV4-1 with TRBJ2-5, with D possibly TRBD2 on 5 matching bases. The DNA end is more similar to TRBJ2-1, so the J call may be wrong. CDR1 and CDR2 from the germline V gene are MGHRA and YSYEKL. There are 17 residues in the CDR3.

In DNA, the CDR3 is TGTGCCAGCTACAGAGCGAACACCGGGGAGCTGTTTTTT. This gives the protein CASYRANTGELFF. This chain connects TRBV18 to TRBJ2-2; D gene unclear. Trimming took off 7 bases at V and 0 bases at J, with 6 bases between the two ends. The CDR3 loop spans 13 amino acids. Germline V gene lookup returns CDR1 KGHSH and CDR2 LQKENI.

This clonotype was recorded once. V gene TRBV4-3 combines with J gene TRBJ2-7; D might be TRBD1 (6 bases). The CDR3 is 14 residues long. The V end was cut by 2 bases, the J end by 3 bases, with 11 bases between. The V gene's germline CDR1 is LGHNA and CDR2 YSLEER. The DNA for the CDR3 is TGCGCCAGCAGCCAAATGCAGGGGTTCTACGAGCAGTACTTC. Translated: CASSQMQGFYEQYF.

This rearrangement joins TRBV12-3 or TRBV12-4 to TRBJ1-2, with 7 bases aligning to TRBD1. The ends lost 5 bases at V and 2 bases at J; junction bases unmatched: 11. This CDR3 is 16 amino acids long. The CDR3 region is CASSQAQGSLNYGYTF. CDR3 coding DNA: TGTGCCAGCAGTCAAGCACAGGGGAGCCTAAACTATGGCTACACCTTC.

The chain uses TRBV6-6 and TRBJ1-5; the D is unclear. From germline, CDR1 is MNHNY and CDR2 SVGAGI (reference sequence). V shed 0 bases and J shed 11 bases, with 8 bases lying between them. The length of the CDR3 is 12 residues. DNA for the CDR3: TGTGCCAGCAGTTACTCCTTTTATACCCAGCATTTT. Its translation is CASSYSFYTQHF.

The chain has TRBV5-1 and TRBJ2-7; 7 nucleotides agree with TRBD1. The CDR3 runs to 15 residues. The ends lost 0 bases at V and 3 bases at J; junction bases unmatched: 6. CDR1 and CDR2 from the germline V gene are SGHRS and YFSETQ. As DNA, the CDR3 is TGCGCCAGCAGCTTGGGACAGGGCGAAATCTACGAGCAGTACTTC. Amino acid sequence: CASSLGQGEIYEQYF.

The rearrangement links TRBV28 to TRBJ1-4; maybe TRBD1 (5 bases). Looked up from germline, CDR1 is MDHEN and CDR2 is SYDVKM. Trimming cost V 5 bases and J 8 bases, with 12 bases left between them. The CDR3 contains 13 residues. CDR3 sequence reads: CASSPGGREKLFF. The CDR3 coding sequence is TGTGCCAGCAGTCCGGGGGGTCGGGAAAAACTGTTTTTT.

The table lists this clonotype with a few counts. The CDR3 is CASTGAGEYAFSGNTIYF. DNA of the CDR3: TGTGCCAGCACCGGGGCGGGGGAATACGCTTTCTCTGGAAACACCATATATTTT. The chain links TRBV12-3 or TRBV12-4 to TRBJ1-3, with a tentative D call TRBD1 (5 bases). CDR3 length: 18 residues. V lost 7 bases and J 0 bases, leaving 22 bases between the germline ends.

V usage is TRBV20-1 and J usage is TRBJ2-7; maybe TRBD2 (5 bases). Trimming removed 2 bases at V and 2 bases at J, with 19 bases between. This CDR3 spans 16 amino acids. Germline V gene sequence: CDR1 DFQATT, CDR2 SNEGSKA (reference sequence). The CDR3 DNA follows: TGCAGTGCTAGACTCCGCTGGAAGGACTTTCCCTACGAGCAGTACTTC. Its protein is CSARLRWKDFPYEQYF.

This clonotype was seen a handful of times. The chain joins TRBV13 to TRBJ1-6; a possible D gene is TRBD1 (6 bases). The germline CDR1 and CDR2 sequences are PRHDT and FYEKMQ (reference sequence). V dropped 2 bases and J dropped 9 bases, with 8 bases sitting between them. The CDR3 extends over 13 amino acids. The CDR3 DNA is TGTGCCAGCAGCTTAACAGGGATTTCACCCCTCCACTTT. It encodes CASSLTGISPLHF.

This clonotype was recorded a few times. The rearrangement uses TRBV9 and TRBJ2-3; 7 bases map to TRBD2. The CDR3 contains 18 residues. The germline V gene encodes CDR1 SGDLS and CDR2 YYNGEE. The ends lost 0 bases at V and 0 bases at J; junction bases unmatched: 10. CDR3 loop: CASSVGLALALSTDTQYF. The CDR3 DNA sequence: TGTGCCAGCAGCGTAGGACTAGCTCTTGCATTAAGCACAGATACGCAGTATTTT.

The chain carries TRBV20-1 and TRBJ2-3; D possibly corresponds to TRBD2 (6 bases). V was shortened by 5 bases and J by 0 bases, with 12 bases between the two germline ends. The CDR3 loop spans 14 amino acids. CDR1 is DFQATT and CDR2 is SNEGSKA in the germline V gene (reference sequence). CDR3 nucleotides: TGCAGTGCTGCAAAACTAGCTAGCACAGATACGCAGTATTTT. Translated: CSAAKLASTDTQYF.

This clonotype was picked up a small number of times. The rearrangement joins TRBV12-3 or TRBV12-4 to TRBJ1-1; D not resolved. This CDR3 has 10 residues. Trimming pared 2 bases from V and 8 bases from J, leaving 3 bases between. The CDR3 spells CASSLTEAFF. The CDR3 nucleotides are TGTGCCAGCAGTTTAACCGAAGCTTTCTTT.

This clonotype occurred once. The CDR3 DNA reads as TGTGCCAGCAGCTCAGGATCGGCCGGGGAGCTGTTTTTT. Its protein is CASSSGSAGELFF. This rearrangement joins TRBV7-3 to TRBJ2-2; unclear D gene. CDR3 length equals 13 residues. Germline CDR1 SGHTA, CDR2 FQGTGA. V was pared by 4 bases and J by 6 bases, with 9 bases between. Looking up the rest from reference TRBV7-3 and TRBJ2-2 gives the full variable domain: GAGVSQTPSNKVTEKGKYVELRCDPISGHTALYWYRQSLGQGPEFLIYFQGTGAADDSGLPNDRFFAVRPEGSVSTLKIQRTERGDSAVYLCASSSGSAGELFFGEGSRLTVL.

The chain uses TRBV25-1 and TRBJ2-7, with D tentatively TRBD1 (5 bases). Trimming pared 1 base from V and 3 bases from J, leaving 7 bases between. CDR1 and CDR2 from the germline V gene are MGHDK and SYGVNS. The CDR3 contains 13 residues. This CDR3 is CASSESDNYEQYF. The CDR3 nucleotides are TGTGCCAGCAGTGAATCGGACAACTACGAGCAGTACTTC.

This clonotype has more than one count but fewer than ten. One end of the junction fails to match germline, which may point to a read error. The chain is built from TRBV7-2 and TRBJ1-6, with D possibly being TRBD1 (6 bases). The V gene's germline CDR1 is SGHTA and CDR2 FQGNSA. The CDR3 has 13 amino acids. The CDR3 spells CASGFTGISPLHF. DNA for the CDR3: TGTGCCAGCGGCTTCACAGGGATCTCACCCCTCCACTTT.

The chain carries TRBV7-9 and TRBJ2-1; TRBD2 matches at 11 bases. This CDR3 has 18 residues. V shed 6 bases, J shed 0 bases, and the junction held 10 bases outside the gene matches. In germline, CDR1 is SEHNR, CDR2 FQNEAQ (reference sequence). CDR3 in DNA: TGTGCCAGCAGTTTGCTAGCGGGGGGAGCAAGCTCCTACAATGAGCAGTTCTTC. It is translated as CASSLLAGGASSYNEQFF.

This clonotype was seen a few times. CDR3 protein: CASRTGAPTNEKLFF. CDR3 nucleotide sequence: TGCGCCAGCAGGACAGGGGCTCCAACTAATGAAAAACTGTTTTTT. The chain combines TRBV5-1 with TRBJ1-4; 8 bases align to TRBD1. The junction had 3 bases not matched to a gene; V was cut back by 5 bases and J by 0 bases. The germline V gene encodes CDR1 SGHRS and CDR2 YFSETQ. CDR3 length equals 15 residues. Together with reference TRBV5-1 and TRBJ1-4, the CDR3 gives the full variable domain: KAGVTQTPRYLIKTRGQQVTLSCSPISGHRSVSWYQQTPGQGLQFLFEYFSETQRNKGNFPGRFSGRQFSNSRSEMNVSTLELGDSALYLCASRTGAPTNEKLFFGSGTQLSVL.

V is TRBV20-1 and J is TRBJ2-7, with 7 positions matching TRBD1. V lost 0 bases, J lost 5 bases, and 4 bases stayed unmatched. Germline CDR1 reads DFQATT; CDR2 reads SNEGSKA (reference sequence). This CDR3 contains 13 residues. CDR3 residues: CSARDTDRHEQYF. The CDR3 bases are TGCAGTGCTAGAGATACGGACAGGCACGAGCAGTACTTC.

This chain joins TRBV10-3 and TRBJ2-4, with D unclear. V lost 2 bases and J lost 6, with 14 bases in between. This CDR3 comprises 15 residues. Looked up from germline, CDR1 is ENHRY and CDR2 is SYGVKD. The chain's CDR3 is CAISEESLGGNIQYF. CDR3 nucleotides: TGTGCCATCAGTGAGGAATCTTTGGGCGGAAACATTCAGTACTTC.